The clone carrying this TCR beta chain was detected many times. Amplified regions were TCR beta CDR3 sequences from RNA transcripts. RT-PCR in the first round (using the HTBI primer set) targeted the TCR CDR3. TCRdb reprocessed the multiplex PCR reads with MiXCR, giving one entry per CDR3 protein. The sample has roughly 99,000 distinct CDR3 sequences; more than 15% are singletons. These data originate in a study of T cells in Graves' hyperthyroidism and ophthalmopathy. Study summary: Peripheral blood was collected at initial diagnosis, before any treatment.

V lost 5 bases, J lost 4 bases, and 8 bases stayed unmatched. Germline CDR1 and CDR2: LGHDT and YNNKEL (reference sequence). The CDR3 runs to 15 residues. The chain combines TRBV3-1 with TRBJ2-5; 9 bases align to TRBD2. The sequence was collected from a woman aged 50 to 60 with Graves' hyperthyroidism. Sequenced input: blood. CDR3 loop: CASSIAGLALETQYF. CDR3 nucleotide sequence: TGTGCCAGCAGCATTGCGGGACTAGCTCTAGAGACCCAGTACTTC.